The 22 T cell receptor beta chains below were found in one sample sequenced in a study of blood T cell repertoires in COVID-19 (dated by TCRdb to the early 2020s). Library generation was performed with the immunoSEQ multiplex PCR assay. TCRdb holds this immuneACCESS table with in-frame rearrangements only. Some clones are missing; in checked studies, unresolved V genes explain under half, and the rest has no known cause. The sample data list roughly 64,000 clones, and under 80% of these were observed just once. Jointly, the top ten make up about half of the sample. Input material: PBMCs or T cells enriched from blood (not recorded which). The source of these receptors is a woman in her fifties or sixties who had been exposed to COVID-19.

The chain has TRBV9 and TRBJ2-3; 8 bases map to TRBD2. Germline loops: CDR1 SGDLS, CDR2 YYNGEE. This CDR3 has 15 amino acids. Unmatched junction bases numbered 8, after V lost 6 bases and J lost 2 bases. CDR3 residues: CASTAGGDITDTQYF. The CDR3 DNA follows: TGTGCCAGCACGGCGGGAGGAGACATCACAGATACGCAGTATTTT.

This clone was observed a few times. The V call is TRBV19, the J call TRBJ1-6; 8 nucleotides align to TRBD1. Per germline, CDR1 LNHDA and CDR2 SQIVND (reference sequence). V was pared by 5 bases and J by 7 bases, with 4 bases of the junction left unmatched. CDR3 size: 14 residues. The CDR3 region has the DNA TGTGCCAGTAGTCCAGACAGGGGAAATTCACCCCTCCACTTT. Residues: CASSPDRGNSPLHF.

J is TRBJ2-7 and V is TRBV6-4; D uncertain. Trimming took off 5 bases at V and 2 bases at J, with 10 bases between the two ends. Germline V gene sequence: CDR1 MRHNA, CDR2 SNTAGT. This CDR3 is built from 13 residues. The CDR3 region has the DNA TGTGCCAGCAGTCGAACTAACACCTACGAGCAGTACTTC. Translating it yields CASSRTNTYEQYF.

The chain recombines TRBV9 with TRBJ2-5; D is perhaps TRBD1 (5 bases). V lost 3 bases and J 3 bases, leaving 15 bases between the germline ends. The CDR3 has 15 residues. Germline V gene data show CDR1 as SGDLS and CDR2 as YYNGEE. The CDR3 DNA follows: TGTGCCAGCAGCGGGGGCAGGCGACGGGAAGAGACCCAGTACTTC. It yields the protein CASSGGRRREETQYF.

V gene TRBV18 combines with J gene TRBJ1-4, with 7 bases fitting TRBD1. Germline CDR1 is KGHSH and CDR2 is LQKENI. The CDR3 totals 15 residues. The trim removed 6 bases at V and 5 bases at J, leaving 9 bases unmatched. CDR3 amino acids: CASSAGGQPNEKLFF. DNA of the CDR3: TGTGCCAGCTCGGCAGGGGGACAGCCGAATGAAAAACTGTTTTTT.

CDR3 residues: CASGDRFVSPLHF. CDR3 coding DNA: TGTGCCAGCGGGGACAGATTCGTTTCACCCCTCCACTTT. V usage is TRBV2 and J usage is TRBJ1-6; 7 bases map to TRBD1. This CDR3 has 13 residues. Germline loops: CDR1 SNHLY, CDR2 FYNNEI. V dropped 8 bases and J dropped 9; count of bases not matched to a gene: 7.

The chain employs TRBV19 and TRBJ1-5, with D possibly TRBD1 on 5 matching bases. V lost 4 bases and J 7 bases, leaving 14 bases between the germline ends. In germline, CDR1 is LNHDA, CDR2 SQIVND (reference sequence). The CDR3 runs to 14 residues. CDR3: CASSRQGGGQPQHF. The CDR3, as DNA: TGTGCCAGTAGTAGGCAGGGAGGAGGGCAGCCCCAGCATTTT. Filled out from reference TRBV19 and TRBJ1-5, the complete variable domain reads DGGITQSPKYLFRKEGQNVTLSCEQNLNHDAMYWYRQDPGQGLRLIYYSQIVNDFQKGDIAEGYSVSREKKESFPLTVTSAQKNPTAFYLCASSRQGGGQPQHFGDGTRLSIL.

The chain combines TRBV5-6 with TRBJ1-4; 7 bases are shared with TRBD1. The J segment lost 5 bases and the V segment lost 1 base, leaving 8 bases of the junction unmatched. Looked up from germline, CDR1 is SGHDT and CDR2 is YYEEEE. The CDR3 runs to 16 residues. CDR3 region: CASSLLGDSVNEKLFF. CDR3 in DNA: TGTGCCAGCAGCTTGCTAGGGGACAGCGTAAATGAAAAACTGTTTTTT.

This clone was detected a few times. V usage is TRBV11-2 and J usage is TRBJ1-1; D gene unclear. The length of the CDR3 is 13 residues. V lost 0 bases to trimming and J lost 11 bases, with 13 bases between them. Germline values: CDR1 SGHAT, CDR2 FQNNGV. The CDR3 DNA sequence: TGTGCCAGCAGCTTAGAACCCTCTGGAGGGGCTTTCTTT. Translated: CASSLEPSGGAFF.

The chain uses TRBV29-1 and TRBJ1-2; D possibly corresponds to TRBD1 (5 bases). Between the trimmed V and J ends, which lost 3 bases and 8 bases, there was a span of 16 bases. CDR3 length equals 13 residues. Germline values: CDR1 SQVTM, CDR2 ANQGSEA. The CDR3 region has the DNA TGCAGCGTTGATACGGGACGGGGGTCGGGCTACACCTTC. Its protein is CSVDTGRGSGYTF. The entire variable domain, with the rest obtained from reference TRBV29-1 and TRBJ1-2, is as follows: SAVISQKPSRDICQRGTSLTIQCQVDSQVTMMFWYRQQPGQSLTLIATANQGSEATYESGFVIDKFPISRPNLTFSTLTVSNMSPEDSSIYLCSVDTGRGSGYTFGSGTRLTVV.

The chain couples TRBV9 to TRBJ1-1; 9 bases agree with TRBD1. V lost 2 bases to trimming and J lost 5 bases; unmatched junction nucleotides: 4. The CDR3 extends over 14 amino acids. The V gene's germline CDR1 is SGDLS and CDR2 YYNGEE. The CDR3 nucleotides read TGTGCCAGCAGCGTGGGACAGGGTGAGACTGAAGCTTTCTTT. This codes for CASSVGQGETEAFF.

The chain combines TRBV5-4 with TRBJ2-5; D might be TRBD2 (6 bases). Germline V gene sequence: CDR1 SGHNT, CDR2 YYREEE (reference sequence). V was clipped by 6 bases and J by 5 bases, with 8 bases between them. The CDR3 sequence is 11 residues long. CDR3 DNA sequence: TGTGCCAGCACTCGGGGGGAGACCCAGTACTTC. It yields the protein CASTRGETQYF.

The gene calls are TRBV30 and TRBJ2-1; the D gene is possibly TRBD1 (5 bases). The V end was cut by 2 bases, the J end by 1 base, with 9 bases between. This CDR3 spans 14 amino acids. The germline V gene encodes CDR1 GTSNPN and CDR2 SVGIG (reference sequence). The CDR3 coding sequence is TGTGCCTGGAGTAAGGGGATGTCCTACAATGAGCAGTTCTTC. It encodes CAWSKGMSYNEQFF.

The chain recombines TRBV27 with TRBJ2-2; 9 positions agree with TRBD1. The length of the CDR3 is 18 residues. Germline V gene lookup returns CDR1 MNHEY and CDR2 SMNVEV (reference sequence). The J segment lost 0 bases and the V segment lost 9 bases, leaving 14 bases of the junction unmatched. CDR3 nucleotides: TGTGCCAGGACTACCGGGACAGGGAACCCCGCGAACACCGGGGAGCTGTTTTTT. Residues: CARTTGTGNPANTGELFF.

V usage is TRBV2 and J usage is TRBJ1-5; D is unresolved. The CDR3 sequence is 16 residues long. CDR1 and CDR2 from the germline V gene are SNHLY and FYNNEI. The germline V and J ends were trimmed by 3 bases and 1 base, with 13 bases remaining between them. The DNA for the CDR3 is TGTGCCAGCAGTGAGAATATACACCTCAGCAATCAGCCCCAGCATTTT. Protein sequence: CASSENIHLSNQPQHF.

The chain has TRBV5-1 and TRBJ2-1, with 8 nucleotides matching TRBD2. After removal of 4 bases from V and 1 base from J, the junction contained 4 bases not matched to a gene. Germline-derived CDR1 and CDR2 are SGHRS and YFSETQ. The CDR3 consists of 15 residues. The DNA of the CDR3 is TGCGCCAGCAGCGTCGGGGGGGCATCCTACAATGAGCAGTTCTTC. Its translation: CASSVGGASYNEQFF.

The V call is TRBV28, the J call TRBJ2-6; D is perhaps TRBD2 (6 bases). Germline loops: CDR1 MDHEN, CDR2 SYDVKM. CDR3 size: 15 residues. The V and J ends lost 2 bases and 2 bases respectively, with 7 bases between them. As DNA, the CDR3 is TGTGCCAGCAGTTTAGGAGGGCCTGGGGCCAACGTCCTGACTTTC. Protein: CASSLGGPGANVLTF. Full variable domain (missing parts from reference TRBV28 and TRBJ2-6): DVKVTQSSRYLVKRTGEKVFLECVQDMDHENMFWYRQDPGLGLRLIYFSYDVKMKEKGDIPEGYSVSREKKERFSLILESASTNQTSMYLCASSLGGPGANVLTFGAGSRLTVL.

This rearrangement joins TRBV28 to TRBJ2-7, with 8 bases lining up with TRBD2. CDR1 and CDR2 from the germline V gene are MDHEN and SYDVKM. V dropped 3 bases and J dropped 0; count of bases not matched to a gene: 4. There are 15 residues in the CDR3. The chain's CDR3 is CASSFYGTSSYEQYF. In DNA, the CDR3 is TGTGCCAGCAGTTTTTATGGGACTAGCTCCTACGAGCAGTACTTC.

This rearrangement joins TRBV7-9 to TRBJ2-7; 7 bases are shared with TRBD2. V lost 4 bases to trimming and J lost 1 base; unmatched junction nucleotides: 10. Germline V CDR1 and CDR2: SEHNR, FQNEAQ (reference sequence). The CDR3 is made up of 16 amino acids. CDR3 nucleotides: TGTGCCAGCAGCTCCCCCCGGGACTATTCTTCCTACGAGCAGTACTTC. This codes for CASSSPRDYSSYEQYF. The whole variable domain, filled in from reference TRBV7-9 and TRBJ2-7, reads DTGVSQNPRHKITKRGQNVTFRCDPISEHNRLYWYRQTLGQGPEFLTYFQNEAQLEKSRLLSDRFSAERPKGSFSTLEIQRTEQGDSAMYLCASSSPRDYSSYEQYFGPGTRLTVT.

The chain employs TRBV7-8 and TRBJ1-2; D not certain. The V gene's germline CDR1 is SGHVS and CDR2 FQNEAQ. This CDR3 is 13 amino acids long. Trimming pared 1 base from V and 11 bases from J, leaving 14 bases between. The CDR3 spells CASSLVPESGYTF. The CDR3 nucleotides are TGTGCCAGCAGCTTAGTACCCGAATCGGGTTACACCTTC.

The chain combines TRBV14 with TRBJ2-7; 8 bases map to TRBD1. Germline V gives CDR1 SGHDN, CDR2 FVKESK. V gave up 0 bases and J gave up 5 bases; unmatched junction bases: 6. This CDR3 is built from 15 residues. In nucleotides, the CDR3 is TGTGCCAGCAGCCAAGACCCAGGGGGCGCCGACGAGCAGTACTTC. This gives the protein CASSQDPGGADEQYF.

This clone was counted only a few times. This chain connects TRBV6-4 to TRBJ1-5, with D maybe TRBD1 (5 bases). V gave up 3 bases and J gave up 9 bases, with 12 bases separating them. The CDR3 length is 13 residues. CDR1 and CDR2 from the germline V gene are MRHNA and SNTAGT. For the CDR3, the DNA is TGTGCCAGCAGTGAAGGGGATGAACGGCCCCAGCATTTT. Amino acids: CASSEGDERPQHF.